Listed below are T cell receptor beta chains from one sample, sequenced in a study of cytomegalovirus exposure and HLA in healthy donors. Profiled with immunoSEQ multiplex PCR; TCRdb holds only in-frame clones, not every one. The sample consists of 100,000 to 150,000 clones, around 80% of them appearing once. Sample: PBMCs. Receptors were obtained from a woman aged 55-70 years in good health and CMV-seropositive. CDR3s leave out the opening cysteine and the closing phenylalanine or tryptophan. Fields, in order: CDR3 protein, V gene.

ASSSQGVYEQY TRBV13
ASSSWTSGNTDTQY TRBV27
ASSIYPGRVSGAF TRBV19
ASSSPTAGVGSETQY TRBV18
ASSVDVSSYNSPLH TRBV9
ASSYSQGGRNTIY TRBV6-5
ASSVDPSGGEKLF TRBV9
ASSSGPSGNTIY TRBV5-6
ASSRRGLIIALH TRBV2
ASSLLAGGSYNEQF TRBV4-3
ASSGLAEETQY TRBV11-3
ASSLASSESYEQY TRBV11-2
ASSLRTNEQF TRBV7-2
ASSFFRGGEIAEAF TRBV18
ASSEQASGEKLF TRBV7-2
ASKIRDRAYEQY TRBV6-1
ASTRTKTNNEQF TRBV6-5
ASSYAGTGETQY TRBV7-3
ASRGGTATNEKLF TRBV28
ASSYGQTYEQY TRBV6-5
ASSPRERKLF TRBV19
ASSRSGLSYEQY TRBV6-5
ASSLEGDSYQETQY TRBV11-2
ASSWTGGNNYEQY TRBV5-1
ASSQETGGSNQPQH TRBV4-3
ASSSGTGNQPQH TRBV6-5
ASSLSGGGPGEQF TRBV7-2
ASRPGQGRQPQH TRBV6-5
AWSLLEGGYT TRBV30